The text below deals with one TCR beta chain. Its specificity is not known. The data belong to a study of OX40 agonist ivuxolimab in advanced cancers. Study as a whole: Patients in dose escalation had liver, melanoma, kidney or head and neck cancers.

Measured with immunoSEQ multiplex PCR; TCRdb has only the in-frame clones, and not every one. The sample records around 60,000 clones, around 93% being singletons. Study observations and caveats: The work left the antigen specificity of expanded peripheral T cells undetermined.

The TCR originated in an adult with an advanced solid tumor such as melanoma, head and neck, liver or kidney cancer. The source material was CD4+ or CD8+ T cells sorted from blood, sampled in a trial of the OX40 agonist ivuxolimab.

DNA for the CDR3: TGTGCCAGCAGCCCGGCGGCAGGGCAGGAGACCCAGTACTTC. It specifies CASSPAAGQETQYF. This rearrangement joins TRBV7-9 to TRBJ2-5, with D perhaps TRBD1 (5 bases). V lost 5 bases, J lost 5 bases, and 15 bases lay in between. The CDR3 consists of 14 residues. The germline V gene encodes CDR1 SEHNR and CDR2 FQNEAQ (reference sequence).